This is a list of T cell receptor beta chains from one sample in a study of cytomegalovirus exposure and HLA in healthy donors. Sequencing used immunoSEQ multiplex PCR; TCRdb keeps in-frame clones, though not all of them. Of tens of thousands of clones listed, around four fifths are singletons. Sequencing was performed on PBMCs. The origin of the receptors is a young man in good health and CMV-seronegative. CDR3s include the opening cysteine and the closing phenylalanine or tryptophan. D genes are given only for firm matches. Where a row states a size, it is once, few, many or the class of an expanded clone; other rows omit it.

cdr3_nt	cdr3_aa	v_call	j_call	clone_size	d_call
TGTGCCACTTTGAGGGACAGCTCTGGAAACACCATATATTTT	CATLRDSSGNTIYF	TRBV6-6	TRBJ1-3	NA	TRBD1
TGTGCCAGCAGTCAAAACGGCGGCGGGGGGGGCTACAATGAGCAGTTCTTC	CASSQNGGGGGYNEQFF	TRBV7-2	TRBJ2-1	NA	TRBD2
TGTGCCAGCAGCTTGGAGGCTAGCGGTAGCTCCTACGAGCAGTACTTC	CASSLEASGSSYEQYF	TRBV5-6	TRBJ2-7	NA	TRBD2
TGTGCCAGCAGCTTACCCCTTTTAAGCAGCGAAGCCTACGAGCAGTACTTC	CASSLPLLSSEAYEQYF	TRBV7-2	TRBJ2-7	NA	NA
TGCGCCAGCAACACGGGGGGACGGGGTTCCTACGAGCAGTACTTC	CASNTGGRGSYEQYF	TRBV10-2	TRBJ2-7	NA	TRBD2
TGTGCCAGCAGTCCCCCGGGGGGTACCTCCGAGCAGTACTTC	CASSPPGGTSEQYF	TRBV25-1	TRBJ2-7	NA	TRBD2
TGTGCCAGCGGAGATTTTCGGACAGGGGAGAAGACTGAAGCTTTCTTT	CASGDFRTGEKTEAFF	TRBV7-3	TRBJ1-1	few	TRBD1
TGTGCCAGCAGTTCCTCCGGGGGGACAGATACGCAGTATTTT	CASSSSGGTDTQYF	TRBV7-3	TRBJ2-3	few	TRBD2
TGCAGCGTTGCCCGACAGGGGGCAGGGTACGAGCAGTACTTC	CSVARQGAGYEQYF	TRBV29-1	TRBJ2-7	NA	TRBD1
TGTGCCAGCAGCTTGAGGGGACAGATAACTGAAGCTTTCTTT	CASSLRGQITEAFF	TRBV13	TRBJ1-1	once	TRBD1
TGCGCCAGCAGCCTCCGGTGGGCTGATGAAAAACTGTTTTTT	CASSLRWADEKLFF	TRBV5-1	TRBJ1-4	NA	NA
TGTGCCAGCAGGGGAACCCGGGACAGGGGACGAACCTATGGCTACACCTTC	CASRGTRDRGRTYGYTF	TRBV9	TRBJ1-2	once	TRBD1
TGTGCCATCAGTGCCCACCGGGCGGGAACCTACGAGCAGTACTTC	CAISAHRAGTYEQYF	TRBV10-3	TRBJ2-7	NA	NA
TGTGCCAGCAGCCACGGACAGGGAAACACCGGGGAGCTGTTTTTT	CASSHGQGNTGELFF	TRBV2	TRBJ2-2	once	TRBD1
TGTGCCAGCAGCGCCGGATCAGGCTCCTACGAGCAGTACTTC	CASSAGSGSYEQYF	TRBV9	TRBJ2-7	NA	NA
TGTGCCTGGAGTCCTGAGACTAGCGGGGCGGCTTTATGGAGCACCGGGGAGCTGTTTTTT	CAWSPETSGAALWSTGELFF	TRBV30	TRBJ2-2	NA	TRBD2
TGTGCCAGCAGCGTAGCTGCGGAGGGGTCCTACGAGCAGTACTTC	CASSVAAEGSYEQYF	TRBV9	TRBJ2-7	NA	NA
TGTGCCATCAGTAGAGTGGAAGAGACCCAGTACTTC	CAISRVEETQYF	TRBV10-3	TRBJ2-5	NA	NA
TGTGCCAGCAGCCCCCTGGACAGCTATGGCTACACCTTC	CASSPLDSYGYTF	TRBV14	TRBJ1-2	NA	NA
TGTGCCAGCAGTTACCGTTCGACAGGGGCGCAAGAGACCCAGTACTTC	CASSYRSTGAQETQYF	TRBV6-5	TRBJ2-5	NA	TRBD1
TGCAGCGTTGAACTGGGCCAGAACACCGGGGAGCTGTTTTTT	CSVELGQNTGELFF	TRBV29-1	TRBJ2-2	NA	NA
TGCGCCAGCAGCTCGCTCCTCTCTCCGGGACAGGGGCCGGCCTACGAGCAGTACTTC	CASSSLLSPGQGPAYEQYF	TRBV5-1	TRBJ2-7	NA	TRBD1